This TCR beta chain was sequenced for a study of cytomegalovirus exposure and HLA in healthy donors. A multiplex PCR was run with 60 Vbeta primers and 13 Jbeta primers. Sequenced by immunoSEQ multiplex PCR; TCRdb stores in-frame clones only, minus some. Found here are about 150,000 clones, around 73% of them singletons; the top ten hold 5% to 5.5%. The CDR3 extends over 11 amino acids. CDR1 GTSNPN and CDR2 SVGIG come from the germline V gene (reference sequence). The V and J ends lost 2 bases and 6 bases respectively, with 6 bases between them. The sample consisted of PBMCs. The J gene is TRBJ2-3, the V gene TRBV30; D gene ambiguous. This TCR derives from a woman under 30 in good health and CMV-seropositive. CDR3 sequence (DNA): TGTGCCTGGAGTCCCGTGGATACGCAGTATTTT. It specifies CAWSPVDTQYF.